This TCR beta chain comes out of a study of glioma-infiltrating T cells after dendritic cell vaccination. Study background: Dendritic cell vaccine was injected intradermally three times, biweekly.

This CDR3 contains 16 residues. V was pared by 6 bases and J by 5 bases, with 15 bases of the junction left unmatched. Per germline, CDR1 MNHNY and CDR2 SVGAGI (reference sequence). Selection required adequate fresh-frozen tumor tissue plus more than two years' survival data. PBMC were collected before vaccination, two weeks after the third vaccination, and at progression. Primers: 60 V beta forward and 13 J beta reverse. Here immunoSEQ multiplex PCR was the method, and the copy in TCRdb shows in-frame clones only, minus some. The sample lists 75,000 to 100,000 clones, around three quarters seen once, with 6% in the top ten.

The source of this sequence is a human donor with glioblastoma. V usage is TRBV6-6 and J usage is TRBJ2-5; the match to TRBD2 covers 7 bases. The specimen comprised blood, sampled before dendritic cell vaccination. The CDR3 loop is CASRSILAFLGETQYF. In DNA, the CDR3 is TGTGCCAGCAGGTCCATACTAGCGTTCCTTGGGGAGACCCAGTACTTC.